This T cell receptor (beta chain) came from a study of beta chain features in type 1 diabetes. Study in general: Patients were similar to healthy donors in age and gender (as well as in cell yields). Findings and limits, study-wide: A moderate, significant TCRB CDR3 shortening appeared in type 1 diabetes across four CD4+ subsets.

Every isolated RNA sample was fully reverse transcribed, so sequencing captured expressed TCRB transcripts. Repertoires were generated with immunoSEQ multiplex PCR, while TCRdb's copy carries only in-frame clones and drops some. This repertoire shows 680,000 or so clones, roughly 13% found once; its top ten account for less than 0.025%. The sample holds a few counts of this clone. What it binds is not known. Using CD45RO/CCR7/CD25/CD127/CD95/CD27, CD4+ naive, central memory, regulatory and stem cell-like memory cells were sorted. The purity of all sorted populations exceeded 98%. Sequenced input: naive CD4+ T cells from blood. The clonotype comes from a man younger than 35 with type 1 diabetes.

The CDR3 reads CAWGPGLGQGTYEQYF. The CDR3 nucleotides read TGTGCCTGGGGCCCAGGATTAGGACAGGGGACCTACGAGCAGTACTTC. J is TRBJ2-7 and V is TRBV30; 9 bases align to TRBD1. V shed 5 bases and J 2 bases; nucleotides not matched to a gene: 13. Germline lookup yields CDR1 GTSNPN and CDR2 SVGIG (reference sequence). This CDR3 region has 16 residues.